These T cell receptor beta chains were read from a single sample in a study of T cell repertoires in cytomegalovirus infection. TCRdb analysed the reads with MiXCR anew, one entry per CDR3 protein. The table includes approximately 240,000 distinct CDR3 sequences, 10% to 15% detected once. The sample consisted of PBMCs. The receptors come from a human donor in good health (CMV status not recorded). Some clones in this sample may be carry-over from other donors' samples. The CDR3 runs from the conserved cysteine through the conserved F or W. The D gene is left open where the match is weak. Some rows have no size entry. The others give once, few or many, or a class for an expanded clone.

v_gene	d_gene	j_gene	abundance	CDR3aa	CDR3nt
TRBV5-4	TRBD2	TRBJ2-5	-	CASSQTSGGALKTQYF	TGTGCCAGCAGCCAGACTAGCGGGGGGGCGTTAAAGACCCAGTACTTC
TRBV2	TRBD1	TRBJ2-1	-	CASSERGQPYNEQFF	TGTGCCAGCAGTGAGAGGGGGCAGCCCTACAATGAGCAGTTCTTC
TRBV19	-	TRBJ1-4	-	CASSRGGGTNEKLFF	TGTGCCAGTAGTAGGGGGGGCGGAACTAATGAAAAACTGTTTTTT
TRBV7-2	TRBD1	TRBJ1-2	-	CASSRYPVGQGTGGYTF	TGTGCCAGCAGCCGATACCCCGTTGGACAGGGAACGGGCGGCTACACCTTC
TRBV4-1	-	TRBJ2-3	-	CASSQESGSTDTQYF	TGCGCCAGCAGCCAAGAATCTGGCAGCACAGATACGCAGTATTTT
TRBV7-3	-	TRBJ1-6	many	CASSLRGDTYNSPLHF	TGTGCCAGCAGCTTAAGAGGGGACACTTATAATTCACCCCTCCACTTT
TRBV28	-	TRBJ2-7	few	CASSSPLGGYLPYEQYF	TGTGCCAGCAGTTCCCCGTTGGGCGGTTACCTCCCCTACGAGCAGTACTTC
TRBV10-3	-	TRBJ1-2	-	CAISRTDGYTF	TGTGCCATCAGTAGGACGGATGGCTACACCTTC
TRBV5-1	TRBD1	TRBJ1-1	few	CASSFLGQGTANTEAFF	TGCGCCAGCAGCTTCCTTGGACAGGGTACCGCGAACACTGAAGCTTTCTTT
TRBV15	-	TRBJ1-5	many	CATSRGGGGQPQHF	TGTGCCACCAGCAGAGGAGGCGGGGGTCAGCCCCAGCATTTT
TRBV7-2	-	TRBJ1-6	many	CASSLGRPGAGSPLHF	TGTGCCAGCAGCTTAGGTCGTCCGGGGGCAGGTTCACCCCTCCACTTT
TRBV6-1	-	TRBJ1-1	many	CASARQSREYTEAFF	TGTGCCAGCGCCAGACAGAGCAGGGAGTACACTGAAGCTTTCTTT
TRBV19	-	TRBJ2-5	-	CASSILGAQETQYF	TGTGCCAGTAGTATCCTCGGAGCCCAAGAGACCCAGTACTTC
TRBV5-1	TRBD2	TRBJ2-2	many	CASSGRLAGNTGELFF	TGCGCCAGCAGCGGAAGACTAGCGGGCAACACCGGGGAGCTGTTTTTT
TRBV7-6	-	TRBJ1-6	many	CASSLDFTQNNSPLHF	TGTGCCAGCAGCTTAGACTTCACTCAGAACAATTCACCCCTCCACTTT
TRBV27	-	TRBJ2-7	-	CASSLYGGYEQYF	TGTGCCAGCAGTTTATATGGGGGTTACGAGCAGTACTTC
TRBV6-2/TRBV6-3	-	TRBJ2-4	many	CASSYPAATIAKNIQYF	TGTGCCAGCAGTTACCCAGCGGCGACCATAGCCAAAAACATTCAGTACTTC
TRBV6-2/TRBV6-3	TRBD1	TRBJ2-5	-	CASSSGTGFQETQYF	TGTGCCAGCAGTTCCGGGACAGGGTTTCAAGAGACCCAGTACTTC
TRBV7-2	-	TRBJ2-2	many	CASSLRAGPAAGELFF	TGTGCCAGCAGCTTAAGGGCGGGACCAGCTGCCGGGGAGCTGTTTTTT
TRBV6-1	-	TRBJ1-2	many	CASSSLWGGYTF	TGTGCCAGCAGTTCCCTCTGGGGAGGCTACACCTTC
TRBV7-2	TRBD2	TRBJ2-7	many	CASSLGPSGGIYEQYF	TGTGCCAGCAGCTTAGGCCCTAGCGGGGGGATCTACGAGCAGTACTTC
TRBV28	-	TRBJ2-2	many	CASTSTGTQPTGELFF	TGTGCCAGCACCTCGACCGGGACACAGCCAACCGGGGAGCTGTTTTTT
TRBV12-3/TRBV12-4	-	TRBJ2-2	-	CASSPNLDTGELFF	TGTGCCAGCAGCCCAAATCTTGACACCGGGGAGCTGTTTTTT
TRBV6-1	-	TRBJ2-5	many	CASRGDPVQETQYF	TGTGCCAGCAGGGGGGACCCAGTTCAAGAGACCCAGTACTTC
TRBV6-2/TRBV6-3	TRBD2	TRBJ2-5	many	CASSGTSGRETQYF	TGTGCCAGTTCTGGGACTAGCGGGAGGGAGACCCAGTACTTC
TRBV3-1	TRBD2	TRBJ2-1	few	CASSHNRRGGQFF	TGTGCCAGCAGCCATAATCGGCGGGGGGGACAGTTCTTC
TRBV6-2/TRBV6-3	-	TRBJ1-2	many	CASSYSRDYGYTF	TGTGCCAGCAGTTACTCAAGGGACTATGGCTACACCTTC
TRBV10-3	-	TRBJ1-2	-	CAISEVRAYGYTF	TGTGCCATCAGTGAAGTCAGGGCCTATGGCTACACCTTC
TRBV28	-	TRBJ1-2	few	CASRTPKDRYGYTF	TGTGCCAGCAGAACACCCAAAGACAGATATGGCTACACCTTC
TRBV11-2	-	TRBJ2-1	few	CASSPIGGSIYNEQFF	TGTGCCAGCAGCCCTATAGGGGGGTCCATCTACAATGAGCAGTTCTTC
TRBV7-2	TRBD2	TRBJ2-5	many	CASSLGLAGEQTQYF	TGTGCCAGCAGCCTCGGACTAGCGGGAGAACAGACCCAGTACTTC
TRBV7-9	-	TRBJ2-1	-	CASSPGEFF	TGTGCCAGCAGCCCCGGGGAGTTCTTC
TRBV7-9	TRBD1	TRBJ1-1	-	CASSPLGQGPNTEAFF	TGTGCCAGCAGCCCCTTGGGACAGGGACCGAACACTGAAGCTTTCTTT
TRBV28	TRBD2	TRBJ2-1	many	CASRTSGITYNEQFF	TGTGCCAGCAGGACTAGCGGGATCACCTACAATGAGCAGTTCTTC
TRBV29-1	TRBD1	TRBJ2-1	many	CSVEPWTGNYNEQFF	TGCAGCGTTGAACCATGGACAGGCAACTACAATGAGCAGTTCTTC
TRBV7-6	-	TRBJ2-5	few	CASSPDETQYF	TGTGCCAGCAGCCCGGATGAGACCCAGTACTTC
TRBV29-1	-	TRBJ1-4	many	CAQPSTNEKLFF	TGCGCCCAACCATCAACTAATGAAAAACTGTTTTTT
TRBV19	-	TRBJ2-5	many	CASSTASSETQYF	TGTGCCAGTAGTACCGCTTCGTCGGAGACCCAGTACTTC
TRBV6-1	TRBD2	TRBJ2-3	few	CASSWTSGGNTDTQYF	TGTGCCAGCAGTTGGACTAGCGGGGGAAACACAGATACGCAGTATTTT
TRBV4-3	TRBD2	TRBJ2-1	many	CASSQEGSGRHNEQFF	TGCGCCAGCAGCCAAGAAGGGAGCGGGAGGCACAATGAGCAGTTCTTC
TRBV5-1	-	TRBJ2-1	few	CASSLSEREQFF	TGCGCCAGCAGCTTGTCTGAAAGAGAGCAGTTCTTC
TRBV6-2/TRBV6-3	-	TRBJ2-1	many	CASTDRYNEQFF	TGTGCCAGCACCGACCGGTACAATGAGCAGTTCTTC
TRBV5-6	TRBD1	TRBJ1-1	many	CASSDRGGTEAFF	TGTGCCAGCAGTGACAGGGGGGGCACTGAAGCTTTCTTT
TRBV7-2	-	TRBJ2-7	many	CASSLGQGNYEQYF	TGTGCCAGCAGCTTGGGCCAGGGAAACTACGAGCAGTACTTC
TRBV7-2	-	TRBJ1-1	many	CASSLPRDSNTEAFF	TGTGCCAGCAGCTTACCCCGGGATTCGAACACTGAAGCTTTCTTT
TRBV7-2	-	TRBJ1-3	many	CASSLWQGLAGNTIYF	TGTGCCAGCAGCTTATGGCAGGGGTTGGCTGGAAACACCATATATTTT
TRBV7-2	TRBD2	TRBJ2-3	many	CASSFLAGDIDTQYF	TGTGCCAGCAGCTTTCTAGCGGGGGACATAGATACGCAGTATTTT
TRBV28	-	TRBJ1-5	-	CASSLRVMGQPQHF	TGTGCCAGCAGTTTACGGGTGATGGGTCAGCCCCAGCATTTT